Included here is one T cell receptor beta chain sequence, with context. This entry comes from a study of T cells expressing NK-cell markers. TCRdb reanalyzed the 5' RACE reads and collapses them to one entry per CDR3 protein, without DNA. Listed are 150,000 to 180,000 distinct CDR3 sequences; 30% to 45% falls within the top ten. Sequencing was carried out using blood T cells: a sorted CD56 or NKG2C T cell subset, CD4+ or CD8+ T cells, or bulk PBMC T cells (not recorded which). This receptor was obtained from a woman in her forties or fifties in good health.

The CDR3 is CASSATGQQVF. This chain joins TRBV27 and TRBJ2-1; TCRdb selects TRBD2, and the lack of DNA leaves this call unchecked. Germline CDR1 is MNHEY and CDR2 is SMNVEV (reference sequence). This CDR3 spans 11 amino acids.